This T cell receptor (beta chain) was identified during a study of blood T cell repertoires in COVID-19. Generated by immunoSEQ multiplex PCR, the TCRdb table keeps only in-frame clones and is missing some. The sample shows about 220,000 clones, just under 85% of them seen only once. The V segment lost 3 bases and the J segment 1 base; nucleotides outside the gene matches: 10. From germline, CDR1 is SGHTA and CDR2 FQGNSA. The CDR3 covers 17 residues. The V gene is TRBV7-2, the J gene TRBJ2-3, with TRBD2 matching over 7 bases. Sequencing used PBMCs or T cells enriched from blood (not recorded which). This TCR was recovered from a middle-aged man who had recovered from COVID-19. The CDR3 DNA reads as TGTGCCAGCAGCTTTAGGCTGGGCGGGGGTGGCACAGATACGCAGTATTTT. Its translation is CASSFRLGGGGTDTQYF.